Shown below are 16 T cell receptor beta chains from a single sample sequenced in a study of post-analysis software for immune sequencing data. The library was made from cDNA and included unique molecular identifiers. One entry per CDR3 protein, called by TCRdb with MiXCR from the PCR reads. The repertoire holds more than 450,000 distinct CDR3 sequences, with under 40% as singletons. Their recognized antigens are unknown. The study, taken as a whole, reports: There were about 5 TRBV segments more frequent in patients than controls, and TRBV5-6, TRBV5-1 and TRBV20-1 were among them.

The sequencing input was blood. The receptors were sampled from a girl aged 2 to 17 with multiple sclerosis.

This clonotype has more than one count but fewer than ten. The V call is TRBV9, the J call TRBJ2-7; D is tentatively TRBD1 or TRBD2 (5 bases each). Trimming removed 0 bases from V and 3 bases from J, with 16 bases in between. CDR1 is SGDLS, CDR2 YYNGEE, per germline. The CDR3 spans 16 residues. The CDR3 sequence is CASSVGGANFVYEQYF. The CDR3 bases are TGTGCCAGCAGCGTAGGAGGGGCGAACTTCGTCTACGAGCAGTACTTC.

The chain combines TRBV10-2 with TRBJ2-7; 9 bases are a match to TRBD1. The CDR3 extends over 14 amino acids. J gave up 6 bases and V 6 bases, and 9 bases lay outside the gene matches. Per the germline V gene, CDR1 is WSHSY and CDR2 is SAAADI. The CDR3 reads CASRGDRATLEQYF. CDR3 sequence (DNA): TGCGCCAGCAGGGGGGACAGGGCCACCCTCGAGCAGTACTTC.

The sample holds a few counts of this clonotype. This rearrangement joins TRBV6-5 to TRBJ2-3; 7 bases align to TRBD1. This CDR3 has 16 amino acids. V lost 6 bases, J lost 1 base, and 10 bases stayed unmatched. Germline assignment: CDR1 MNHEY and CDR2 SVGAGI. The CDR3 loop is CASRAPTGYGTDTQYF. In DNA, the CDR3 is TGTGCCAGCAGAGCCCCGACAGGGTACGGCACAGATACGCAGTATTTT.

With regard to this clonotype: At one boundary the junction diverges from the germline segment, which might be a read error. V gene TRBV5-1 combines with J gene TRBJ2-5, with D perhaps TRBD1 (6 bases). The last part of the DNA fits TRBJ2-7 better; the J call may be wrong. Germline loops: CDR1 SGHRS, CDR2 YFSETQ. The CDR3 totals 16 residues. The CDR3 protein is CTSSQTTGSWGYEQYF. Written as DNA, the CDR3 is TGCACCAGCAGCCAAACGACAGGCTCGTGGGGCTACGAGCAGTACTTC.

This clonotype was counted between two and nine times. This chain links TRBV20-1 with TRBJ2-7, with 11 bases aligning to TRBD1. The CDR3 has 14 amino acids. Trimming took 3 bases from V and 5 from J; bases not matched to a gene: 6. CDR1 is DFQATT, CDR2 SNEGSKA, per germline (reference sequence). The DNA of the CDR3 is TGCAGTGCTAGGGACAGGGGGCGTAACGACGAGCAGTACTTC. It translates to CSARDRGRNDEQYF.

V and J are TRBV20-1 and TRBJ2-3; 11 nucleotides match TRBD2. CDR3 size: 15 residues. The germline V gene has CDR1 DFQATT and CDR2 SNEGSKA (reference sequence). The junction had 5 bases not matched to a gene; V was cut back by 2 bases and J by 4 bases. CDR3 DNA sequence: TGCAGTGCTAGACGACTAGCGGGGCACGCAGATACGCAGTATTTT. Its protein product is CSARRLAGHADTQYF.

This rearrangement joins TRBV7-2 to TRBJ2-3, with TRBD2 matching 9 bases. CDR1 is SGHTA and CDR2 is FQGNSA in the germline V gene. V dropped 6 bases and J dropped 4; count of bases not matched to a gene: 5. The CDR3 consists of 14 residues. The CDR3 DNA is TGTGCCAGCAGGAGCGGGGGGTCGTCAGATACGCAGTATTTT. Protein product: CASRSGGSSDTQYF.

The gene calls are TRBV6-4 and TRBJ1-2; 7 bases map to TRBD1. V shed 0 bases and J 8 bases; nucleotides not matched to a gene: 18. The CDR3 consists of 18 residues. Germline loops: CDR1 MRHNA, CDR2 SNTAGT. CDR3 in amino acids: CASSDSRGETGPFEGYTF. CDR3 bases: TGTGCCAGCAGTGACTCAAGAGGGGAGACAGGGCCGTTCGAGGGCTACACCTTC.

The V call is TRBV5-6, the J call TRBJ2-3; either TRBD1 or TRBD2 may supply D (6 bases each). CDR3 length: 15 amino acids. The ends were cut back, 4 bases at V and 2 bases at J, with 14 bases in the middle. Looked up from germline, CDR1 is SGHDT and CDR2 is YYEEEE. The CDR3, as DNA: TGTGCCAGCAGCGAAGAGGGGGGCCCCACAGATACGCAGTATTTT. Translating gives CASSEEGGPTDTQYF.

V is TRBV10-3 and J is TRBJ1-1, with 11 bases fitting TRBD1. Germline V CDR1 and CDR2: ENHRY, SYGVKD. Trimming removed 2 bases from V and 1 base from J; junction bases left unmatched: 9. This CDR3 spans 18 amino acids. The CDR3 spells CAISETRDRGSKNTEAFF. In DNA form, the CDR3 reads TGTGCCATCAGTGAGACCCGGGACAGGGGGTCAAAGAACACTGAAGCTTTCTTT.

This clonotype was seen only a few times. This chain uses TRBV5-1 with TRBJ1-2; possible D gene TRBD1, 6 bases. The CDR3 has 15 residues. V lost 4 bases and J lost 1, with 14 bases in between. Germline V gene data show CDR1 as SGHRS and CDR2 as YFSETQ. The CDR3 DNA follows: TGCGCCAGCAGCCCTCGGGACAACTATAACTATGGCTACACCTTC. Protein: CASSPRDNYNYGYTF.

This clonotype has only a few counts. The chain is built from TRBV5-1 and TRBJ2-7; 7 nucleotides line up with TRBD2. Trimming removed 4 bases from V and 0 bases from J; junction bases left unmatched: 4. The CDR3 length is 14 residues. The V gene's germline CDR1 is SGHRS and CDR2 YFSETQ. In DNA form, the CDR3 reads TGCGCCAGCAGCCCCGCGGGGGACTCCTACGAGCAGTACTTC. Protein: CASSPAGDSYEQYF. Filled out from reference TRBV5-1 and TRBJ2-7, the complete variable domain reads KAGVTQTPRYLIKTRGQQVTLSCSPISGHRSVSWYQQTPGQGLQFLFEYFSETQRNKGNFPGRFSGRQFSNSRSEMNVSTLELGDSALYLCASSPAGDSYEQYFGPGTRLTVT.

A few counts support this clonotype. The chain joins TRBV6-1 to TRBJ2-2; 8 bases agree with TRBD1. Unmatched junction bases numbered 7, after V lost 6 bases and J lost 4 bases. Germline loops: CDR1 MNHNS, CDR2 SASEGT. The CDR3 totals 15 residues. The CDR3: CASRAGQAITGELFF. CDR3 bases: TGTGCCAGCAGGGCGGGACAGGCGATCACCGGGGAGCTGTTTTTT.

CDR3 DNA: TGTGCCAGCAGTTACTCGTGGGACAAGGCCTACGAGCAGTACTTC. Its translation is CASSYSWDKAYEQYF. V usage is TRBV6-5 and J usage is TRBJ2-7, with a tentative D call TRBD1 (6 bases). Trimming took 0 bases from V and 2 from J, leaving 11 bases between them. Germline assignment: CDR1 MNHEY and CDR2 SVGAGI. There are 15 residues in the CDR3.

The chain employs TRBV20-1 and TRBJ2-7; a weak D match, TRBD2 (6 bases). Germline loops: CDR1 DFQATT, CDR2 SNEGSKA (reference sequence). The CDR3 has 16 residues. The V and J ends lost 0 bases and 0 bases respectively, with 15 bases between them. The CDR3 sequence: CSARDPGGPSSYEQYF. The CDR3 coding sequence is TGCAGTGCTAGAGACCCCGGGGGACCCAGCTCCTACGAGCAGTACTTC.

The chain links TRBV7-9 to TRBJ2-2; D call uncertain. There are 14 residues in the CDR3. Trimming stripped 5 bases from V and 1 base from J, with 8 bases between. Per the germline V gene, CDR1 is SEHNR and CDR2 is FQNEAQ (reference sequence). CDR3 bases: TGTGCCAGCAGCCCGCTTTGGAACACCGGGGAGCTGTTTTTT. The encoded protein is CASSPLWNTGELFF.